This entry describes one TCR beta chain. Its antigen is currently unknown. This sample was taken from a study of T cell responses to AZD1222 COVID-19 vaccine. The germline V gene has CDR1 SGHNT and CDR2 YYREEE (reference sequence). The CDR3 consists of 14 residues. The V gene lost 4 bases and the J gene lost 2 bases, with 12 bases spanning the gap. Broader study findings: Every sample of the repertoires postdated the peak T cell response. Clonal diversity may have been underestimated in mostly white British donors. Mapped onto spike, vaccine-associated CD4 TCRs spanned it and were dominant at 160-218 and 743-854.

Some clones are missing from TCRdb's copy, which holds only in-frame ones; the method was immunoSEQ multiplex PCR. The sample contains about 150,000 clones, around 85% of which appear only once. The sample was peripheral blood, taken 28 days after the second dose of the MenACWY control vaccine. This rearrangement joins TRBV5-4 to TRBJ2-5; possibly TRBD2 for D (5 bases). The sequence came from an adult who received the MenACWY meningococcal vaccine as a control. This chain's CDR3 is CASSLGRGQETQYF. The CDR3 nucleotides are TGTGCCAGCAGCCTTGGGAGAGGACAAGAGACCCAGTACTTC.